Each of the 32 T cell receptor beta chains below was sequenced from the same sample in a study of tumor and adjacent non-tumor tissue in lung cancer (dated by TCRdb to between 2017 and 2018). Library prep was done by multiplex PCR. Sequencing took place on an Illumina HiSeq 2500. TCRbeta libraries were constructed through three rounds of nested PCR with primers (Table S4) according to protocols adapted from ARM-PCR. TCRdb applied fastp at Q25 and MiXCR to the public reads, then kept only in-frame beta chains. Each CDR3 protein gets just one entry, which takes the most common genes and DNA from the rows behind it. The sample data list 45,000 or so distinct CDR3 sequences, and 60% to 65% of these were observed just once. The ten largest make up 15% to 20% of the sample. Bulk unsorted tissue served as the source for RNA extraction, and RNA quality was assessed using a NanoDrop ND-1000 and an Agilent 2100. For the normal lung samples, distant non-tumor tissue was collected more than 3 cm away from the tumor edge.

Sequences were obtained from distant non-tumor lung tissue. These receptors were taken from a woman in her forties with non-small cell lung cancer.

This chain connects TRBV11-2 to TRBJ2-7; weak D call: TRBD2 (5 bases). V was trimmed by 1 base and J by 9 bases, leaving 19 bases between them. There are 15 residues in the CDR3. The germline V gene has CDR1 SGHAT and CDR2 FQNNGV. The DNA for the CDR3 is TGTGCCAGCAGCTTAGCTCCGGACTCCTCGCGCGGGCAGTACTTC. This translates into CASSLAPDSSRGQYF. Using reference TRBV11-2 and TRBJ2-7 for the parts outside the CDR3, the full variable domain is EAGVAQSPRYKIIEKRQSVAFWCNPISGHATLYWYQQILGQGPKLLIQFQNNGVVDDSQLPKDRFSAERLKGVDSTLKIQPAKLEDSAVYLCASSLAPDSSRGQYFGPGTRLTVT.

In regard to this clonotype: The junction departs from germline at one end; a sequencing error may be responsible. V is TRBV12-3 or TRBV12-4 and J is TRBJ2-4; a weak D match, TRBD2 (6 bases). The CDR3 contains 17 residues. CDR3 bases: TGTGCCGGCAGTTTTAAGTCGGGGGTCGGAGCCAAAAACATTCAGTACTTC. Protein sequence: CAGSFKSGVGAKNIQYF.

This clonotype was seen ten or more times. V is TRBV5-1 and J is TRBJ1-5, with D perhaps matching TRBD1 (6 bases). The V gene lost 0 bases and the J gene lost 6 bases, with 10 bases spanning the gap. The length of the CDR3 is 14 residues. CDR1 and CDR2 from the germline V gene are SGHRS and YFSETQ. CDR3 coding DNA: TGCGCCAGCAGCTTGGAGGGGGGGGGTCAGCCCCAGCATTTT. Protein product: CASSLEGGGQPQHF.

Points on this clonotype: Likely a read error: the CDR3 ends without its conserved phenylalanine or tryptophan. This rearrangement joins TRBV4-1 to TRBJ2-6; no reliable D call. CDR3 size: 16 residues. V lost 5 bases, J lost 0 bases, and 11 bases lay in between. Germline V gene lookup returns CDR1 MGHRA and CDR2 YSYEKL. CDR3 DNA sequence: TGCGCCAGCAGCACCATTAGGAGCTCTGGGGCCAACGTCCTGACTGTC. Encoded protein: CASSTIRSSGANVLTV.

Note on this clonotype: This could be a read error, since a much larger clone is one nucleotide away. The chain recombines TRBV28 with TRBJ1-2; 7 bases are a match to TRBD1. There are 13 residues in the CDR3. CDR1 and CDR2 (germline): MDHEN, SYDVKM. The CDR3 loop reads CASRPQGHYGYAF. The CDR3 nucleotides read TGTGCCAGCAGACCACAGGGGCACTATGGCTACGCCTTC.

In regard to this clonotype: Just one base apart from a much larger clone, this may be a read error. This chain uses TRBV5-1 with TRBJ2-7, with a tentative D call TRBD1 (6 bases). This CDR3 is 12 amino acids long. V was shortened by 5 bases and J by 4 bases, with 10 bases between the two germline ends. Germline assignment: CDR1 SGHRS and CDR2 YFSETQ. As DNA, the CDR3 is TGCGCCAGCAGTACTCAGGGGTACGAGCAGTACTTC. Translating it yields CASSTQGYEQYF.

In its sample, this clonotype was seen a few times. The gene calls are TRBV4-1 and TRBJ2-5; D call uncertain. The CDR3 has 13 amino acids. CDR1 and CDR2 (germline): MGHRA, YSYEKL. V was pared by 1 base and J by 7 bases, with 10 bases between. The CDR3 sequence is CASSQGDRRTQYF. In DNA, the CDR3 is TGCGCCAGCAGCCAAGGGGATCGACGGACCCAGTACTTC.

This clonotype appeared a few times. A much larger clone differs by one base, so this may be a read error. The chain recombines TRBV4-1 with TRBJ2-3; no definite D call. The germline V gene encodes CDR1 MGHRA and CDR2 YSYEKL. This CDR3 is built from 14 residues. The V end lost 2 bases, the J end lost 2 bases, and 8 bases lay between the germline ends. CDR3: CASSQKFDTDTQYF. The CDR3 DNA reads as TGCGCCAGCAGCCAAAAGTTCGACACAGATACGCAGTATTTT.

V and J are TRBV20-1 and TRBJ2-3, with TRBD2 as a possible D gene (5 bases). The length of the CDR3 is 13 residues. Germline CDR1 DFQATT, CDR2 SNEGSKA (reference sequence). The V gene lost 6 bases and the J gene lost 4 bases, with 14 bases spanning the gap. The CDR3 sequence: CSAMLSGADTQYF. CDR3 bases: TGCAGTGCCATGCTAAGCGGCGCAGATACGCAGTATTTT.

As regards this clonotype: A single base separates this from a much larger clone, so it may be a read error. This rearrangement joins TRBV6-1 to TRBJ2-7, with unresolved D. The germline V and J ends were trimmed by 7 bases and 4 bases, with 11 bases remaining between them. This CDR3 contains 12 residues. Germline V gene data show CDR1 as MNHNS and CDR2 as SASEGT. DNA for the CDR3: TGTGCCAGCAACGTACTTGATTACGAGCAGTACTTC. It encodes CASNVLDYEQYF.

The chain uses TRBV21-1 and TRBJ2-3; the tabulated D call, TRBD2, remains unverified against the DNA. TRBV21-1 is labeled a pseudogene. This CDR3 region has 16 residues. The CDR3 nucleotides are TGTGCCAGCAGCAGACCATTAGCGGGGATCACAGAAACGCAGTATTTT. The encoded protein is CASSRPLAGITETQYF.

For this clonotype: The junction differs from germline at one of its ends, possibly a read error. The chain carries TRBV7-8 and TRBJ2-4; D possibly corresponds to TRBD1 (5 bases). From germline, CDR1 is SGHVS and CDR2 FQNEAQ. CDR3 length equals 14 residues. CDR3 nucleotides: TGTGCCAGCAGCCTGACAGTAGCCAACAACATTCAGTACTTC. Translating gives CASSLTVANNIQYF.

This clonotype was seen ten or more times. The chain couples TRBV20-1 to TRBJ2-1, with no clear D. Germline CDR1 and CDR2: DFQATT and SNEGSKA (reference sequence). This CDR3 has 13 amino acids. V shed 7 bases and J shed 0 bases, with 10 bases lying between them. In nucleotides, the CDR3 is TGCAGTGTCGGCTACCCCTCCTACAATGAGCAGTTCTTC. This encodes CSVGYPSYNEQFF.

About this clonotype itself: Lacking the conserved final phenylalanine or tryptophan, this CDR3 likely reflects a read error. The DNA is left out, because the CDR3 cannot be placed on it with certainty; the CDR3 is given as TCRdb lists it. The chain combines TRBV6-1 with TRBJ2-3; no DNA check was done on the table's D call, TRBD1. The CDR3 region is 15 residues in length, termini included. Germline CDR1 reads MNHNS; CDR2 reads SASEGT. The CDR3 reads CASSEGVPRIDLGYL.

The chain employs TRBV12-3 or TRBV12-4 and TRBJ1-5; maybe TRBD1 (5 bases). CDR3 length: 13 amino acids. V gave up 5 bases and J gave up 5 bases, with 10 bases separating them. The CDR3, as DNA: TGTGCCAGCAGTCTTGGGGCAGATCAGCCCCAGCATTTT. Its translation is CASSLGADQPQHF.

The count of this clonotype is one. At one end the junction does not follow the germline gene, possibly because of a read error. The chain uses TRBV12-3 or TRBV12-4 and TRBJ2-3; TRBD2 matches 8 bases. This CDR3 contains 16 residues. CDR3 sequence (DNA): TGTGTCAGTACCCCCCAGGTGTTAGCGGGGTTCCATACGCGGTATTTT. Protein product: CVSTPQVLAGFHTRYF.

Notes on this clonotype: In this CDR3 the conserved last residue, phenylalanine or tryptophan, is missing, so a read error is likely. The rearrangement joins TRBV11-2 to TRBJ1-1, with TRBD1 identical over 7 bases. The CDR3 runs to 13 residues. Germline loops: CDR1 SGHAT, CDR2 FQNNGV. CDR3 sequence: CAISFREGAGAFL. The CDR3 coding sequence is TGTGCCATCAGCTTTCGTGAGGGGGCGGGGGCTTTCCTT.

As to this clonotype: One base away lies a much larger clone, so this may be a sequencing read error. This chain links TRBV2 with TRBJ2-1; TRBD2 is a possible D gene (6 bases). Between the trimmed V and J ends, which lost 6 bases and 9 bases, there was a span of 12 bases. This CDR3 has 12 residues. CDR1 is SNHLY, CDR2 FYNNEI, per germline. The CDR3 is CASRRDFSEQFF. The DNA of the CDR3 is TGTGCCAGCAGACGGGACTTCTCTGAGCAGTTCTTC.

Turning to this clonotype: At one end, the junction sequence differs from germline, possibly due to a read error. V is TRBV24-1 and J is TRBJ2-2; D possibly corresponds to TRBD1 (6 bases). Germline V CDR1 and CDR2: KGHDR, SFDVKD. CDR3 length: 14 amino acids. CDR3 in DNA: TGCGCCACCAGTGAGGACAGCCCCACCGGGGACCTGTTTTTT. Translating it yields CATSEDSPTGDLFF.

The gene calls are TRBV28 and TRBJ1-2; D call uncertain. Germline CDR1 reads MDHEN; CDR2 reads SYDVKM. The CDR3 has 16 residues. The V end was cut by 3 bases, the J end by 9 bases, with 23 bases between. CDR3 sequence: CASSLAEGGNLYSYTF. CDR3 DNA sequence: TGTGCCAGCAGTTTGGCCGAAGGAGGGAACCTATATAGCTACACCTTC.

Concerning this clonotype itself: An end of the junction differs from the germline gene, which may be a read error. The rearrangement links TRBV4-2 to TRBJ2-6, with D possibly TRBD2 on 5 matching bases. The germline CDR1 and CDR2 sequences are LGHNA and YNFKEQ. CDR3 size: 16 residues. This CDR3 is CVSSPTNGTGANVLTF. In DNA, the CDR3 is TGTGTCAGCAGCCCGACTAACGGGACTGGGGCCAACGTCCTGACTTTC.

The chain carries TRBV20-1 and TRBJ2-7, with D tentatively TRBD2 (7 bases). In germline, CDR1 is DFQATT, CDR2 SNEGSKA (reference sequence). This CDR3 contains 15 residues. V was cut by 5 bases and J by 1 base, with 18 bases left in between. CDR3 residues: CSAGGASGLSYEQYF. CDR3 DNA sequence: TGCAGTGCTGGGGGGGCTAGCGGACTATCCTACGAGCAGTACTTC.

Notes on this clonotype: The junction does not match germline at one end; this may be a read error. V gene TRBV28 combines with J gene TRBJ1-2; 7 nucleotides line up with TRBD1. The CDR3 is 16 residues long. Germline V gives CDR1 MDHEN, CDR2 SYDVKM. DNA of the CDR3: TGTGCCAGCAGTTTAGGGTGGCCAGGGGGTTCCTATGCCTACACCTTC. Translating it yields CASSLGWPGGSYAYTF.

The chain links TRBV20-1 to TRBJ1-5; possible D gene TRBD1, 5 bases. V lost 1 base to trimming and J lost 3 bases, with 22 bases between them. The germline gives CDR1 DFQATT, CDR2 SNEGSKA (reference sequence). The CDR3 totals 18 residues. CDR3 nucleotide sequence: TGCAGTGCTAGAGGGGTGTTGAGGGGCCAAGGGGACAATCAGCCCCAGCATTTT. Translation: CSARGVLRGQGDNQPQHF.

V is TRBV11-2 and J is TRBJ2-5; D remains ambiguous. Germline V gene data show CDR1 as SGHAT and CDR2 as FQNNGV. The V and J ends lost 6 bases and 4 bases respectively, with 21 bases between them. The CDR3 has 16 residues. The CDR3 loop reads CASSFINVGIGETQYF. The CDR3 nucleotides are TGTGCCAGCAGTTTCATAAACGTGGGGATCGGAGAGACCCAGTACTTC.

Regarding this clonotype: This CDR3 fails to terminate in the conserved phenylalanine or tryptophan, so it likely reflects a read error. The CDR3: CARRSGQGIQPQYS. DNA of the CDR3: TGTGCCAGGAGATCGGGACAGGGTATTCAGCCCCAGTATTCT. The chain couples TRBV6-5 to TRBJ1-5, with 9 bases lining up with TRBD1. The J call may be wrong; the DNA end is better matched by TRBJ2-3. Per germline, CDR1 MNHEY and CDR2 SVGAGI. The CDR3 is 14 residues long.

CDR3 sequence (DNA): TGTGCCAGTAGCCCCAGGTGGCAAAGTTCCCACGAGCAGTACTTC. This encodes CASSPRWQSSHEQYF. The chain recombines TRBV19 with TRBJ2-7; D not resolved. Germline CDR1 LNHDA, CDR2 SQIVND (reference sequence). With 6 bases removed from V and 5 bases from J, the gap between germline ends came to 20 bases. The length of the CDR3 is 15 residues.

The chain employs TRBV29-1 and TRBJ1-6, with TRBD1 matching 8 bases. The germline gives CDR1 SQVTM, CDR2 ANQGSEA. The CDR3 is made up of 14 amino acids. CDR3 DNA: TGCGGCGCCAGGACAGGGTGTGATAATTCACCCCTCCACTTT. It translates to CGARTGCDNSPLHF.

V gene TRBV5-1 combines with J gene TRBJ2-1; D is perhaps TRBD2 (5 bases). Germline CDR1 reads SGHRS; CDR2 reads YFSETQ. The CDR3 contains 13 residues. V was trimmed by 7 bases and J by 5 bases, leaving 13 bases between them. This CDR3 is CASVGSEDNEQFF. The CDR3 region has the DNA TGCGCCAGCGTGGGGAGTGAGGACAATGAGCAGTTCTTC. Using reference TRBV5-1 and TRBJ2-1 for the parts outside the CDR3, the full variable domain is KAGVTQTPRYLIKTRGQQVTLSCSPISGHRSVSWYQQTPGQGLQFLFEYFSETQRNKGNFPGRFSGRQFSNSRSEMNVSTLELGDSALYLCASVGSEDNEQFFGPGTRLTVL.

This rearrangement joins TRBV12-3 or TRBV12-4 to TRBJ2-2; possible D gene TRBD2, 5 bases. The CDR3 runs to 15 residues. The ends were cut back, 2 bases at V and 1 base at J, with 8 bases in the middle. The CDR3 region is CASSLPGRNTGELFF. The CDR3 DNA is TGTGCCAGCAGTTTACCGGGGAGGAACACCGGGGAGCTGTTTTTT.

Comment on this clonotype: Germline and junction disagree at one end, which may indicate a read error. This chain uses TRBV6-1 with TRBJ2-2; D remains unclear. Germline V gives CDR1 MNHNS, CDR2 SASEGT. This CDR3 contains 15 residues. The CDR3 DNA sequence: TGTGCCAGCAGTGAACGGGCAGTGAACCCCGGGGAGCTGTTTTTT. Translated, it gives CASSERAVNPGELFF.

This chain links TRBV5-6 with TRBJ2-1; D gene ambiguous. The germline gives CDR1 SGHDT, CDR2 YYEEEE. V was pared by 4 bases and J by 1 base, with 12 bases between. This CDR3 contains 15 residues. In nucleotides, the CDR3 is TGTGCCAGCAGCATCGGCGGAGATTCCTACAATGAGCAGTTCTTC. It encodes CASSIGGDSYNEQFF. The full variable domain, completed using reference TRBV5-6 and TRBJ2-1, is DAGVTQSPTHLIKTRGQQVTLRCSPKSGHDTVSWYQQALGQGPQFIFQYYEEEERQRGNFPDRFSGHQFPNYSSELNVNALLLGDSALYLCASSIGGDSYNEQFFGPGTRLTVL.